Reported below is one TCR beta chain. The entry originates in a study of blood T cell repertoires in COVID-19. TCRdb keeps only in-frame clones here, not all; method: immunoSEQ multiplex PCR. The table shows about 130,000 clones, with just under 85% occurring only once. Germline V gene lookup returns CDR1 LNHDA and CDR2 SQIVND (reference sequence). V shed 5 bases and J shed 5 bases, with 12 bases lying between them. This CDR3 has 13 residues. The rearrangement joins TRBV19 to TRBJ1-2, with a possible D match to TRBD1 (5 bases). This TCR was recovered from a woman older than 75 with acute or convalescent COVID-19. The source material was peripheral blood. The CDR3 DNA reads TGTGCCAGTAGTCCCGGACGGGGGTATGGCTACACCTTC. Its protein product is CASSPGRGYGYTF.